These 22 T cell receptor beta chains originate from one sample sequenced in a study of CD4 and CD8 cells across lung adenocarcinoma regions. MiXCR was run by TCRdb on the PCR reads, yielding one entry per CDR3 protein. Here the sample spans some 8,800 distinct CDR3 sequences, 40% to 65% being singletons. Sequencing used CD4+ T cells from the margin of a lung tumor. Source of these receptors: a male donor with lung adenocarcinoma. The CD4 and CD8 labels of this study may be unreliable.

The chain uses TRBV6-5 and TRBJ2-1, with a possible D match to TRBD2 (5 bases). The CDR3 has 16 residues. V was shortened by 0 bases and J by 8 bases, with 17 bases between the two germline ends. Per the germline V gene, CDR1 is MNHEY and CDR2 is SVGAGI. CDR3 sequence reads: CASSYSRMPGKHEQFF. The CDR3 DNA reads TGTGCCAGCAGTTACTCGAGGATGCCGGGGAAGCATGAGCAGTTCTTC.

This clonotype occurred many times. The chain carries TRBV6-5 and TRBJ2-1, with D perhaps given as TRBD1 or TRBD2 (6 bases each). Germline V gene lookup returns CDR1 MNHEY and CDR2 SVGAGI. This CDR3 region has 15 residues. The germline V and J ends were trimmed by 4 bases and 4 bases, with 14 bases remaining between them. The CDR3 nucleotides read TGTGCCAGCAGTTTAAAGGGGGGACGATACAATGAGCAGTTCTTC. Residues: CASSLKGGRYNEQFF.

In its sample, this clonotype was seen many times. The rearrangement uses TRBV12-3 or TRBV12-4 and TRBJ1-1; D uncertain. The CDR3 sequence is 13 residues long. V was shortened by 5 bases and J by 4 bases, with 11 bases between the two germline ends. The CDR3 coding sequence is TGTGCCAGCAGTGGGCAGTGGGGCACTGAAGCTTTCTTT. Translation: CASSGQWGTEAFF.

CDR3 nucleotide sequence: TGTGCCAGCTTCCCTATCAACGGCGGAGCTAACAATGAGCAGTTCTTC. It specifies CASFPINGGANNEQFF. The chain links TRBV6-1 to TRBJ2-1; D is unresolved. The CDR3 is 16 amino acids. Trimming left V 8 bases short and J 5 bases short, with 22 bases between. CDR1 and CDR2 from the germline V gene are MNHNS and SASEGT.

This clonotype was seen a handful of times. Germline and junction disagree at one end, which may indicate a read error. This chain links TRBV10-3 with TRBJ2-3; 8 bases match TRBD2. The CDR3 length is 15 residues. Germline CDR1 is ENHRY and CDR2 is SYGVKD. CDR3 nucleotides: TGTGCCGGGGGTGACGGGGGCGGGGGGCCAGATACGCAGTATTTC. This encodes CAGGDGGGGPDTQYF.

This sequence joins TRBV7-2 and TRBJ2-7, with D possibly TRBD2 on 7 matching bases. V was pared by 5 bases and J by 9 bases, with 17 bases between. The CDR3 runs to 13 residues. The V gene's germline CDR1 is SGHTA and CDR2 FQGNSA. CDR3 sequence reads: CASSPGAGALQYF. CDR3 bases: TGTGCCAGCAGCCCCGGGGCGGGGGCGTTGCAGTACTTC.

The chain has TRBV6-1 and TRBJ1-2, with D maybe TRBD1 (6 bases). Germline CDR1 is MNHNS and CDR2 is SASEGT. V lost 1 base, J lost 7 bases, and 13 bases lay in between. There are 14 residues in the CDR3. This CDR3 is CASSEVRGQAGYTF. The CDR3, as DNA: TGTGCCAGCAGTGAAGTCCGGGGGCAAGCTGGCTACACCTTC.

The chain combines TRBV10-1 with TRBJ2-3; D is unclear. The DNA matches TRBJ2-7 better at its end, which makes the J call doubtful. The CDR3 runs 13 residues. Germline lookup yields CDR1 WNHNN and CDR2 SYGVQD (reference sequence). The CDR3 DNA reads TGCGCCAGCAGTGAGTCGGGCAGAGGCGAGCAGTACTTC. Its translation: CASSESGRGEQYF.

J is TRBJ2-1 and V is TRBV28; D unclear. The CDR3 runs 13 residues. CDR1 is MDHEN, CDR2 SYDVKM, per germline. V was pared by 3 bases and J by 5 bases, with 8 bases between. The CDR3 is CASSFLAHNEQFF. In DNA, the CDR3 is TGTGCCAGCAGTTTCCTCGCTCACAATGAGCAGTTCTTC.

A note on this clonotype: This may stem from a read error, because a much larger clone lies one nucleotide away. The CDR3 spells CSAMPGLGYQETQFF. CDR3 bases: TGCAGTGCTATGCCGGGACTAGGATACCAAGAGACCCAGTTCTTC. This chain links TRBV20-1 with TRBJ2-1, with 8 positions matching TRBD2. V shed 4 bases, J shed 13 bases, and the junction held 18 bases outside the gene matches. The CDR3 covers 15 residues. Germline values: CDR1 DFQATT, CDR2 SNEGSKA (reference sequence).

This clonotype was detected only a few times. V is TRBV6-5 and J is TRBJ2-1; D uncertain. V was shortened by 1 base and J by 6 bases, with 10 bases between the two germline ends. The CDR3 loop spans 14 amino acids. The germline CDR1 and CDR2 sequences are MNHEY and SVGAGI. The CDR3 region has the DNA TGTGCCAGCAGTTACTTTTACCCTGGCAATGAGCAGTTCTTC. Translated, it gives CASSYFYPGNEQFF.

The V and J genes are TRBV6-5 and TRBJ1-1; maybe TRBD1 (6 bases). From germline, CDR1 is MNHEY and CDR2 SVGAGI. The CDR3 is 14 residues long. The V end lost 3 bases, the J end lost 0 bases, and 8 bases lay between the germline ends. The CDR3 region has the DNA TGTGCCAGCAGTTATCAGGGGATGAACACTGAAGCTTTCTTT. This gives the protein CASSYQGMNTEAFF.

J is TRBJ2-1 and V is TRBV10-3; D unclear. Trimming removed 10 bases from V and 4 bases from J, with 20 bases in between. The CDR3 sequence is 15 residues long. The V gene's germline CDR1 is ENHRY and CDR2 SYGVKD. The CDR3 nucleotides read TGTGCCACTACCGTCGGGCCTGGAAGGTACAATGAGCAGTTCTTC. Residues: CATTVGPGRYNEQFF.

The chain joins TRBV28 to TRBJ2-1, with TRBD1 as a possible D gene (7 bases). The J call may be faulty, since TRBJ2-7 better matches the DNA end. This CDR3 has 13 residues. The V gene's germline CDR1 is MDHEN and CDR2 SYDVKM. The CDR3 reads CASTQQGTYEQYF. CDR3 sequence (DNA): TGTGCCAGCACTCAACAGGGGACTTACGAGCAGTACTTC.

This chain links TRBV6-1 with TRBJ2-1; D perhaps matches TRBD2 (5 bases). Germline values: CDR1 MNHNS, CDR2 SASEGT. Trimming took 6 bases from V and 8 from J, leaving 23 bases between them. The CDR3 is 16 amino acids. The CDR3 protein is CASRIPGGIGKDEQFF. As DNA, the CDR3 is TGTGCCAGCAGGATACCAGGAGGAATCGGTAAGGATGAGCAGTTCTTC.

The CDR3 loop reads CAISESTSRGRGNEQFF. In DNA, the CDR3 is TGTGCCATCAGTGAGTCAACCTCTCGCGGGAGAGGCAATGAGCAGTTCTTC. The rearrangement links TRBV10-3 to TRBJ2-1; 7 positions agree with TRBD2. Trimming removed 0 bases from V and 6 bases from J; junction bases left unmatched: 11. CDR1 ENHRY and CDR2 SYGVKD come from the germline V gene. This CDR3 contains 17 residues.

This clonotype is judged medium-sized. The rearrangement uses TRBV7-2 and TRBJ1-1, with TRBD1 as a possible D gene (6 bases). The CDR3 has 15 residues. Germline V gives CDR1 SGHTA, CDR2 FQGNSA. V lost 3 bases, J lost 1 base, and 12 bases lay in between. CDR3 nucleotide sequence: TGTGCCAGCAGCTTTCCCCAGGGGACGAACACTGAAGCTTTCTTT. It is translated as CASSFPQGTNTEAFF.

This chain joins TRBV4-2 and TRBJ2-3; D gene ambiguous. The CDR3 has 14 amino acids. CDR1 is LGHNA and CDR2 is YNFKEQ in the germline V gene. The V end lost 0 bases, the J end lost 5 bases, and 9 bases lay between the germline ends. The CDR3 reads CASSQDLSVDTQYF. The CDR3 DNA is TGTGCCAGCAGCCAAGATTTGTCGGTAGATACGCAGTATTTT.

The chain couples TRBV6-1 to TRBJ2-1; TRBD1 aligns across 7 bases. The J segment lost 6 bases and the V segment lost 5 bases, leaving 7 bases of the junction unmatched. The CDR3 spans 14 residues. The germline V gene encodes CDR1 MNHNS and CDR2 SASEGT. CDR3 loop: CASSPLTGINEQFF. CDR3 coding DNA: TGTGCCAGCAGTCCGCTGACAGGGATCAATGAGCAGTTCTTC.

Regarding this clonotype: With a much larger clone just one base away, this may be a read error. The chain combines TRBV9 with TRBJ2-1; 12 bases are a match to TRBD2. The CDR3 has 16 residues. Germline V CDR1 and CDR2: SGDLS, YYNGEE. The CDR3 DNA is TGTGCCAGCAGCTCCCGGACTAGCGGGATCGGTTATGAGCAGCTCTTC. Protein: CASSSRTSGIGYEQLF.

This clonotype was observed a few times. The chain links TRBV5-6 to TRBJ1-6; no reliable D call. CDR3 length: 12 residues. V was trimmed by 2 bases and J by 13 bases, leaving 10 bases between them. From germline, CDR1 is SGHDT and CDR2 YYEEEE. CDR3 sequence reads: CASSLRLSPLHF. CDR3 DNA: TGTGCCAGCAGCTTAAGATTATCGCCCCTCCACTTT.

The CDR3 coding sequence is TGCGCCAGCAGGGATGCCGGGACAGGTGCATGGAATGAGCAGTTCTTC. Translating it yields CASRDAGTGAWNEQFF. The chain carries TRBV10-2 and TRBJ2-1, with 8 bases fitting TRBD1. Losses at the gene ends were 6 bases for V and 7 bases for J; bases not matched to a gene: 14. Looked up from germline, CDR1 is WSHSY and CDR2 is SAAADI. The CDR3 spans 16 residues.